These 16 T cell receptor beta chains were all obtained from the same sample, sequenced in a study of blood T cell repertoires in COVID-19. Here immunoSEQ multiplex PCR was the method, and the copy in TCRdb shows in-frame clones only, minus some. The repertoire holds about 380,000 clones, with approximately 90% as singletons. The specimen was PBMCs or T cells enriched from blood (not recorded which). The source of these receptors is a woman aged 18-30 years who had recovered from COVID-19.

The chain has TRBV11-2 and TRBJ2-7; D is ambiguous. The germline CDR1 and CDR2 sequences are SGHAT and FQNNGV. The CDR3 extends over 14 amino acids. Trimming took off 5 bases at V and 2 bases at J, with 13 bases between the two ends. The CDR3: CASSPPRRPYEQYF. Here the CDR3 DNA reads TGTGCCAGCAGCCCACCGCGCAGGCCCTACGAGCAGTACTTC.

The chain couples TRBV5-6 to TRBJ2-7; perhaps TRBD1 as D (6 bases). Trimming stripped 3 bases from V and 6 bases from J, with 13 bases between. The V gene's germline CDR1 is SGHDT and CDR2 YYEEEE. CDR3 length equals 13 residues. CDR3 DNA sequence: TGTGCCAGCAGCTCCTCAGGGGCCCGCGAGCAGTACTTC. Residues: CASSSSGAREQYF.

This chain connects TRBV27 to TRBJ1-4; D possibly corresponds to TRBD1 (6 bases). CDR1 MNHEY and CDR2 SMNVEV come from the germline V gene (reference sequence). The CDR3 runs to 11 residues. Trimming shortened V by 5 bases and J by 10 bases, and 8 bases separated the two germline ends. For the CDR3, the DNA is TGTGCCAGCAGTCCAGGGGTAAAACTGTTTTTT. Encoded protein: CASSPGVKLFF. The entire variable domain, with the rest obtained from reference TRBV27 and TRBJ1-4, is as follows: EAQVTQNPRYLITVTGKKLTVTCSQNMNHEYMSWYRQDPGLGLRQIYYSMNVEVTDKGDVPEGYKVSRKEKRNFPLILESPSPNQTSLYFCASSPGVKLFFGSGTQLSVL.

This clone was detected once. V and J are TRBV14 and TRBJ1-2; 9 positions match TRBD1. Germline CDR1 is SGHDN and CDR2 is FVKESK. V was clipped by 3 bases and J by 4 bases; unmatched bases: 6. The CDR3 runs to 15 residues. The CDR3 reads CASSHGQGIIYGYTF. The CDR3 DNA follows: TGTGCCAGCAGCCATGGACAGGGGATAATCTATGGCTACACCTTC.

The chain joins TRBV5-1 to TRBJ2-3; TRBD2 might be the D (6 bases). The CDR3 runs to 15 residues. Trimming removed 2 bases from V and 2 bases from J, with 12 bases in between. Looked up from germline, CDR1 is SGHRS and CDR2 is YFSETQ. This CDR3 reads CASSFPSASTDTQYF. The CDR3 nucleotides are TGCGCCAGCAGCTTCCCTAGCGCTTCCACAGATACGCAGTATTTT.

This clone came up once. The rearrangement joins TRBV5-1 to TRBJ1-4; 8 bases match TRBD1. V was clipped by 4 bases and J by 7 bases; unmatched bases: 6. The CDR3 totals 14 residues. Germline CDR1 is SGHRS and CDR2 is YFSETQ. CDR3 sequence (DNA): TGCGCCAGCAGCCAGACAGGGGTTTCTGAAAAACTGTTTTTT. This sequence encodes CASSQTGVSEKLFF.

This clone has a handful of counts. This chain links TRBV30 with TRBJ2-2, with TRBD2 as a possible D gene (6 bases). Germline lookup yields CDR1 GTSNPN and CDR2 SVGIG (reference sequence). This CDR3 region has 15 residues. Trimming left V 3 bases short and J 5 bases short, with 16 bases between. CDR3 sequence: CAWRGMTAGTGELFF. The DNA of the CDR3 is TGTGCCTGGAGAGGTATGACGGCGGGGACCGGGGAGCTGTTTTTT.

The chain employs TRBV7-9 and TRBJ1-5; TRBD1 agrees at 10 bases. Germline-derived CDR1 and CDR2 are SEHNR and FQNEAQ (reference sequence). Trimming removed 0 bases from V and 7 bases from J; junction bases left unmatched: 3. The CDR3 has 15 residues. For the CDR3, the DNA is TGTGCCAGCAGCTTAGCGGGACAGGGGAGGCAGCCCCAGCATTTT. Protein: CASSLAGQGRQPQHF.

This clone has a single count. V usage is TRBV5-8 and J usage is TRBJ2-1; TRBD1 aligns across 10 bases. Germline V CDR1 and CDR2: SGHTS, YDEGEE. The V and J ends lost 4 bases and 6 bases, in that order; junction bases with no gene match: 4. This CDR3 region has 14 residues. CDR3 amino acids: CASSGGTGVNEQFF. The CDR3 nucleotides are TGTGCCAGCAGCGGCGGGACAGGGGTCAATGAGCAGTTCTTC.

V and J are TRBV27 and TRBJ2-5; D may be TRBD1 (5 bases). Deletions cut 2 bases from V and 7 bases from J, with 11 bases between. Germline V lookup: CDR1 MNHEY, CDR2 SMNVEV (reference sequence). The CDR3 has 13 residues. The CDR3 DNA reads TGTGCCAGCAGTTTAACTGGTCAGGGGACCCAGTACTTC. Its protein is CASSLTGQGTQYF.

CDR3 in amino acids: CASSYSGQGINEQYF. The DNA for the CDR3 is TGTGCCAGCAGTTACAGCGGACAGGGTATAAACGAGCAGTACTTC. The V call is TRBV6-5, the J call TRBJ2-7; TRBD1 matches at 8 bases. CDR3 length: 15 amino acids. In germline, CDR1 is MNHEY, CDR2 SVGAGI. The J segment lost 5 bases and the V segment lost 2 bases, leaving 8 bases of the junction unmatched.

The chain employs TRBV11-2 and TRBJ1-1; weak D call: TRBD1 (5 bases). The CDR3 runs 15 residues. The V gene's germline CDR1 is SGHAT and CDR2 FQNNGV. V lost 3 bases to trimming and J lost 0 bases, with 11 bases between them. The CDR3 region has the DNA TGTGCCAGCAGCTTTCGAGGACAAATGAACACTGAAGCTTTCTTT. It specifies CASSFRGQMNTEAFF.

The V and J genes are TRBV5-1 and TRBJ1-1; perhaps TRBD1 as D (6 bases). The germline V and J ends were trimmed by 4 bases and 3 bases, with 10 bases remaining between them. CDR1 and CDR2 from the germline V gene are SGHRS and YFSETQ. CDR3 length equals 13 residues. The CDR3 here is CASSPTGHTEAFF. The CDR3 DNA follows: TGCGCCAGCAGCCCTACAGGGCACACTGAAGCTTTCTTT.

Comments on this clone: The junction does not match germline at one end; this may be a read error. The rearrangement joins TRBV4-1 to TRBJ1-6; 7 bases match TRBD1. The CDR3 runs to 17 residues. Germline loops: CDR1 MGHRA, CDR2 YSYEKL. CDR3 sequence (DNA): TGCGCCAGCACCCAAAGGGGATCAGGGGGGCCTGATTCACCCCTCCACTTT. Translation gives CASTQRGSGGPDSPLHF.

This rearrangement joins TRBV5-1 to TRBJ1-1, with TRBD1 matching over 8 bases. Germline lookup yields CDR1 SGHRS and CDR2 YFSETQ. The CDR3 is 15 residues long. V trimming: 0 bases; J trimming: 1 base; junction bases outside the gene matches: 2. Written as DNA, the CDR3 is TGCGCCAGCAGCTTGGACAGGGGGAGGAACACTGAAGCTTTCTTT. As protein: CASSLDRGRNTEAFF. Supplemented by reference TRBV5-1 and TRBJ1-1, the full variable domain reads KAGVTQTPRYLIKTRGQQVTLSCSPISGHRSVSWYQQTPGQGLQFLFEYFSETQRNKGNFPGRFSGRQFSNSRSEMNVSTLELGDSALYLCASSLDRGRNTEAFFGQGTRLTVV.

V and J are TRBV2 and TRBJ1-2; 10 nucleotides line up with TRBD1. Looked up from germline, CDR1 is SNHLY and CDR2 is FYNNEI. This CDR3 region has 15 residues. V was pared by 2 bases and J by 5 bases, with 5 bases of the junction left unmatched. CDR3 sequence: CASSETGQGWYGYTF. CDR3 coding DNA: TGTGCCAGCAGTGAAACGGGACAGGGGTGGTATGGCTACACCTTC.